Below are 12 T cell receptor beta chains sequenced from a single sample in a study of blood T cell repertoires in COVID-19. The table came from immunoSEQ multiplex PCR; TCRdb's copy has only in-frame clones and leaves some out. The repertoire holds under 150,000 clones, with approximately 84% as singletons. The source material was peripheral blood. These receptors were collected from a man aged 35-49 years with acute or convalescent COVID-19.

The V and J genes are TRBV5-1 and TRBJ2-3; D is perhaps TRBD2 (6 bases). The length of the CDR3 is 14 residues. From germline, CDR1 is SGHRS and CDR2 YFSETQ. Trimming took off 0 bases at V and 8 bases at J, with 13 bases between the two ends. The CDR3 DNA sequence: TGCGCCAGCAGCTTGGAGGGGCGGGGAAGTACGCAGTATTTT. Amino acids: CASSLEGRGSTQYF.

This clone was seen only a few times. J is TRBJ2-5 and V is TRBV2, with 12 nucleotides matching TRBD2. The V and J ends lost 6 bases and 4 bases, in that order; junction bases with no gene match: 6. Germline V lookup: CDR1 SNHLY, CDR2 FYNNEI. The CDR3 spans 15 residues. The CDR3 sequence: CASRKLAGGGETQYF. DNA of the CDR3: TGTGCCAGCAGGAAACTAGCGGGGGGTGGAGAGACCCAGTACTTC. The whole variable domain, remainder taken from reference TRBV2 and TRBJ2-5, is EPEVTQTPSHQVTQMGQEVILRCVPISNHLYFYWYRQILGQKVEFLVSFYNNEISEKSEIFDDQFSVERPDGSNFTLKIRSTKLEDSAMYFCASRKLAGGGETQYFGPGTRLLVL.

The chain links TRBV13 to TRBJ1-1; 10 positions agree with TRBD1. CDR3 length: 16 residues. Per the germline V gene, CDR1 is PRHDT and CDR2 is FYEKMQ (reference sequence). The junction had 7 bases not matched to a gene; V was cut back by 2 bases and J by 4 bases. The CDR3: CASSLRDRGSTTEAFF. In DNA form, the CDR3 reads TGTGCCAGCAGCTTAAGGGACAGGGGTTCGACCACTGAAGCTTTCTTT.

The DNA for the CDR3 is TGTGCCAGCACTATAAGCTCCTACGAGCAGTACTTC. It translates to CASTISSYEQYF. V and J are TRBV12-3 or TRBV12-4 and TRBJ2-7; D is ambiguous. The CDR3 loop spans 12 amino acids. With 7 bases removed from V and 0 bases from J, the gap between germline ends came to 7 bases.

The V call is TRBV7-2, the J call TRBJ1-2, with 9 bases fitting TRBD1. The germline CDR1 and CDR2 sequences are SGHTA and FQGNSA. CDR3 length: 13 residues. After removal of 5 bases from V and 6 bases from J, the junction contained 4 bases not matched to a gene. This chain's CDR3 is CASSPGTGNGYTF. The CDR3 DNA is TGTGCCAGCAGCCCTGGGACAGGGAATGGCTACACCTTC.

The J gene is TRBJ2-6, the V gene TRBV14, with 9 bases aligning to TRBD1. The junction had 9 bases not matched to a gene; V was cut back by 4 bases and J by 2 bases. The CDR3 has 18 residues. Germline V gene sequence: CDR1 SGHDN, CDR2 FVKESK. CDR3 sequence reads: CASSPLDRGAAGANVLTF. In DNA form, the CDR3 reads TGTGCCAGCAGCCCATTAGACAGGGGGGCGGCTGGGGCCAACGTCCTGACTTTC. The variable domain in full, completed from reference TRBV14 and TRBJ2-6, reads EAGVTQFPSHSVIEKGQTVTLRCDPISGHDNLYWYRRVMGKEIKFLLHFVKESKQDESGMPNNRFLAERTGGTYSTLKVQPAELEDSGVYFCASSPLDRGAAGANVLTFGAGSRLTVL.

The chain carries TRBV6-5 and TRBJ2-3; 7 bases line up with TRBD1. Trimming removed 10 bases from V and 0 bases from J; junction bases left unmatched: 7. The CDR3 loop spans 14 amino acids. Germline values: CDR1 MNHEY, CDR2 SVGAGI. The CDR3 region is CATKTGISTDTQYF. CDR3 DNA sequence: TGTGCCACCAAGACAGGGATCAGCACAGATACGCAGTATTTT.

This clone occurred once. This rearrangement joins TRBV4-2 to TRBJ2-1, with D perhaps matching TRBD1 (6 bases). The CDR3 is 14 residues long. V dropped 1 base and J dropped 12 bases, with 16 bases sitting between them. Germline lookup yields CDR1 LGHNA and CDR2 YNFKEQ. The CDR3 DNA reads TGTGCCAGCAGCCAAGGCTCACCCATGGGGGCGCAGTTCTTC. Its translation is CASSQGSPMGAQFF.

The V gene is TRBV7-9, the J gene TRBJ2-3, with TRBD2 identical over 8 bases. Germline loops: CDR1 SEHNR, CDR2 FQNEAQ (reference sequence). V trimming: 6 bases; J trimming: 0 bases; junction bases outside the gene matches: 8. The CDR3 is 16 amino acids. The CDR3 nucleotides are TGTGCCAGCAGTGTTTTAGCGGGGTTTAGCACAGATACGCAGTATTTT. This sequence encodes CASSVLAGFSTDTQYF.

The count of this clone is one. The gene calls are TRBV9 and TRBJ1-2; TRBD1 agrees at 7 bases. Germline V lookup: CDR1 SGDLS, CDR2 YYNGEE. The CDR3 is 15 residues long. With 0 bases clipped from V and 5 bases from J, the junction kept 7 bases outside the gene matches. DNA for the CDR3: TGTGCCAGCAGCGTAGCGGGAGGGGGCCGGTATGGCTACACCTTC. Encoded protein: CASSVAGGGRYGYTF.

The chain couples TRBV7-8 to TRBJ1-3; D is unresolved. The CDR3 is made up of 13 amino acids. The V gene's germline CDR1 is SGHVS and CDR2 FQNEAQ. The germline V and J ends were trimmed by 0 bases and 4 bases, with 4 bases remaining between them. The CDR3 loop is CASSLAEGNTIYF. For the CDR3, the DNA is TGTGCCAGCAGCTTAGCCGAGGGAAACACCATATATTTT.

This rearrangement joins TRBV20-1 to TRBJ2-1, with 13 bases lining up with TRBD2. V lost 3 bases and J lost 9; bases outside the gene matches: 8. The CDR3 has 15 residues. Per the germline V gene, CDR1 is DFQATT and CDR2 is SNEGSKA (reference sequence). CDR3 amino acids: CSASETSGGASEQFF. The CDR3 DNA sequence: TGCAGTGCTAGTGAAACTAGCGGGGGGGCAAGTGAGCAGTTCTTC.